This T cell receptor beta chain was identified during a study of T cells in Graves' hyperthyroidism and ophthalmopathy. CDR3 length equals 13 residues. The V end was cut by 4 bases, the J end by 5 bases, with 15 bases between. Germline V CDR1 and CDR2: SQVTM, ANQGSEA. TCR beta CDR3 regions were amplified from RNA. The HTBI set primed first-round TCR CDR3 RT-PCR. TCRdb re-derived calls from the multiplex PCR reads in MiXCR, one entry per CDR3 protein. The table lists 530,000 or so distinct CDR3 sequences, 40% to 55% of them singletons, with more than 7% in the top ten. This chain uses TRBV29-1 with TRBJ2-7, with D perhaps given as TRBD1 or TRBD2 (5 bases each). Sequences were obtained from peripheral blood or thyroid tissue (not recorded which). The receptor was derived from a woman under 30 with Graves' hyperthyroidism. Here the CDR3 reads CSVVRGNSHEQYF. The CDR3 DNA is TGCAGCGTTGTTCGGGGCAATTCCCACGAGCAGTACTTC.